This T cell receptor delta chain was identified during a study of gamma-delta chains in newborns, infants, children. Study-wide background: Polyclonal expansion of innate γδ T cells after birth follows microbial exposure.

This clone counts as medium-sized. TCRdb redid clone calling on the reads using CATT. Of approximately 5,200 delta-chain clones listed, over 4% are singletons. The V gene end was trimmed by 0 bases and the J gene end by 2 bases; junction bases not matched to a gene: 17. The CDR3 loop spans 19 amino acids. The germline gives CDR1 GEAIGNYY, CDR2 EKD. The receptor was isolated from a child who was a newborn, infant or young child, either healthy, febrile or measles-vaccinated (not recorded which). V usage is TRDV2 and J usage is TRDJ1; 7 bases are shared with TRDD3. Sample: blood. CDR3 coding DNA: TGTGCCTGTGACACCGTTTGGGCCGGGGGATCCCGCGGGACCGATAAACTCATCTTT. This gives the protein CACDTVWAGGSRGTDKLIF.